This T cell receptor beta chain comes out of a study of blood T cell repertoires in COVID-19. The CDR3 contains 13 residues. V shed 5 bases, J shed 9 bases, and the junction held 7 bases outside the gene matches. The germline V gene encodes CDR1 MNHEY and CDR2 SMNVEV (reference sequence). Study processing details: Reference gene primer amplification in the assay estimated nucleated cell counts. Only in-frame clones appear in the TCRdb table, and some are missing; sequencing was by immunoSEQ multiplex PCR. Clone size and the V and J calls come from that table; the DNA yielded D and trimming. The table includes some 160,000 clones, roughly 88% detected once.

This rearrangement joins TRBV27 to TRBJ2-4, with 7 positions matching TRBD1. The TCR was taken from a woman aged 45-65 years who had recovered from COVID-19. The sample comprised PBMCs or T cells enriched from blood (not recorded which). CDR3 sequence reads: CASSDRALSIQYF. As DNA, the CDR3 is TGTGCCAGCAGTGACAGGGCATTGAGCATTCAGTACTTC.